A selection of T cell receptor beta chains follows, all from one sample in a study of beta chain features in type 1 diabetes. Generated by immunoSEQ multiplex PCR, the TCRdb table keeps only in-frame clones and is missing some. The sample yields 900,000 or so clones, roughly 15% seen once. The sequencing sample was made of naive CD4+ T cells from blood. Receptors were obtained from a woman aged 18-29 years in good health. Both conserved end residues are trimmed from each CDR3.

TRBV6-5	NA	ASSSDRVLYEQY
TRBV20-1	TRBJ1-1	SARSTEAF
TRBV29-1	TRBJ1-3	SAEPVQGPGNTIY
TRBV25-1	TRBJ2-5	ASSEGDGSQETQY
TRBV6-6	TRBJ1-5	ASSNGRVGQPQH
TRBV6-5	TRBJ1-4	ASSYSRTAYGEKLF
TRBV28	TRBJ2-7	ASRGVSGSLYEQY
TRBV28	TRBJ2-1	ASSTSAIDRGEQF
TRBV4-2	TRBJ2-5	ASSHTGGGQETQY
TRBV5-6	TRBJ2-5	ASSLYNPDQETQY
TRBV5-6	TRBJ1-5	ASSSIWLNQPQH
TRBV5-1	TRBJ2-1	ASSSARGLADYNEQF
TRBV12-5	TRBJ2-5	ASAQTGIQETQY
TRBV27	TRBJ2-7	ASRGLQSYEQY
TRBV28	TRBJ2-7	ASSWGRYEQY
TRBV6-1	TRBJ2-2	ASSFRTADTGELF
TRBV4-2	TRBJ2-1	ASSQGAAASGRAEF
TRBV6-1	TRBJ2-3	ASTEGLASADTQY
TRBV5-4	TRBJ2-5	ASSLDLDRGETQY
TRBV27	TRBJ1-2	ASRLRGTGGARGYT
TRBV20-1	TRBJ1-3	SARTESTIY
TRBV6-5	TRBJ2-7	ASSQGLAGSYEQY
TRBV28	TRBJ2-5	ASTADRDPQETQY
TRBV4-3	TRBJ2-1	ASSPTRTSGSGEQF
TRBV2	TRBJ2-3	ARQVGVTDTQY
TRBV28	TRBJ1-2	ASSSSAAVDRYYGYT
TRBV2	TRBJ2-5	ASSERGQETQY
TRBV28	TRBJ1-2	ASSLGTGIYGYT
TRBV5-6	TRBJ2-1	ASSRGSGAYNEQF
TRBV10-3	TRBJ2-7	AITDRGHSEQY
TRBV27	TRBJ2-7	ASSLGSAYEQY
TRBV28	TRBJ2-7	ASSLATYQY
TRBV2	TRBJ2-2	ASSGQGGGGELF
TRBV27	TRBJ1-6	ASSRQFNSPLH
TRBV5-1	TRBJ2-7	ASSFSLDYEQY
TRBV2	TRBJ1-4	ASRDAGEANEKLF
TRBV2	TRBJ1-1	ASSEQGGTEAF
TRBV6-5	TRBJ2-7	ASRSTATYEQY